This T cell receptor beta chain appears in the sequencing data of a study of CD8 T cells in Susac syndrome. This CDR3 has 16 amino acids. Per the germline V gene, CDR1 is MNHEY and CDR2 is SMNVEV (reference sequence). V shed 4 bases and J shed 7 bases, with 20 bases lying between them. Patients with Susac syndrome met diagnostic criteria that were recently defined for definite or probable disease. The RNA, about 0.45 to 1 ug, was put through reverse transcription using random hexamers. TCRdb analysed the immunoSEQ multiplex PCR reads with MiXCR anew, one entry per CDR3 protein. The repertoire has around 170,000 distinct CDR3 sequences, approximately 95% of them found once; the top ten carry around 0.1%.

This sequence originates from a human donor with Susac syndrome. Sequenced sample: CD4+ T cells from PBMCs. V usage is TRBV27 and J usage is TRBJ1-5; D is uncertain. In nucleotides, the CDR3 is TGTGCCAGCAGTTCCTCTGGGGATTCCCGTAGGCAGCCCCAGCATTTT. Translation gives CASSSSGDSRRQPQHF.